These 8 T cell receptor beta chains originate from one sample sequenced in a study of blood T cell repertoires in COVID-19. Clones were sequenced by immunoSEQ multiplex PCR, and TCRdb holds only the in-frame ones, with some missing. The repertoire holds over 150,000 clones, with around 85% as singletons. Sequencing was carried out using peripheral blood. Source of these receptors: a man aged 55 to 70 with COVID-19, enrolled during active disease.

DNA for the CDR3: TGTGCCAGCAGCGTAGTGGGGGAGGCGAACACTGAAGCTTTCTTT. This codes for CASSVVGEANTEAFF. V and J are TRBV7-2 and TRBJ1-1; weak D call: TRBD1 (5 bases). V lost 5 bases, J lost 1 base, and 14 bases lay in between. The CDR3 has 15 residues. Germline lookup yields CDR1 SGHTA and CDR2 FQGNSA.

This sequence joins TRBV16 and TRBJ1-2; no definite D call. CDR3 length: 16 residues. V was cut by 2 bases and J by 8 bases, with 21 bases left in between. From germline, CDR1 is KGHSY and CDR2 FQNENV. The CDR3 protein is CASSQGSSPLGSGYTF. CDR3 DNA: TGTGCCAGCAGCCAAGGAAGTTCCCCTCTAGGATCGGGCTACACCTTC.

The genes are TRBV20-1 and TRBJ2-1; D is unclear. The V end lost 5 bases, the J end lost 7 bases, and 9 bases lay between the germline ends. The CDR3 contains 11 residues. In germline, CDR1 is DFQATT, CDR2 SNEGSKA (reference sequence). The DNA of the CDR3 is TGCAGTGCTCCGACTCATAATGAGCAGTTCTTC. This codes for CSAPTHNEQFF.

V is TRBV3-1 (or the pseudogene TRBV3-2) and J is TRBJ2-6; D uncertain. CDR3 length equals 17 residues. Germline V gene data show CDR1 as LGHDT and CDR2 as YNNKEL (reference sequence). Trimming pared 3 bases from V and 2 bases from J, leaving 14 bases between. For the CDR3, the DNA is TGTGCCAGCAGCCATGATACGGTACAGCCTGGGGCCAACGTCCTGACTTTC. Translated, it gives CASSHDTVQPGANVLTF.

This clone was found once. The chain carries TRBV19 and TRBJ1-4; D gene unclear. The CDR3 is 15 amino acids. Germline V gene lookup returns CDR1 LNHDA and CDR2 SQIVND (reference sequence). Trimming removed 4 bases from V and 0 bases from J, with 9 bases in between. The CDR3 protein is CASSSGHATNEKLFF. The CDR3, as DNA: TGTGCCAGTAGTAGTGGCCACGCAACTAATGAAAAACTGTTTTTT.

The rearrangement uses TRBV9 and TRBJ1-1; 8 positions match TRBD1. This CDR3 has 13 amino acids. V shed 4 bases and J 7 bases; nucleotides not matched to a gene: 6. Germline assignment: CDR1 SGDLS and CDR2 YYNGEE. The CDR3: CASSRQGLGEAFF. CDR3 nucleotides: TGTGCCAGCAGCCGACAGGGGCTTGGTGAAGCTTTCTTT.

This sequence joins TRBV28 and TRBJ1-1; TRBD1 matches 7 bases. The junction had 8 bases not matched to a gene; V was cut back by 4 bases and J by 6 bases. From germline, CDR1 is MDHEN and CDR2 SYDVKM. The CDR3 is 14 amino acids. The CDR3 loop is CASSSGGAGAEAFF. The CDR3 DNA is TGTGCCAGCAGTTCAGGGGGAGCTGGCGCTGAAGCTTTCTTT.

This chain connects TRBV19 to TRBJ1-1, with TRBD1 matching over 7 bases. V lost 5 bases and J lost 4; bases outside the gene matches: 4. There are 13 residues in the CDR3. The germline gives CDR1 LNHDA, CDR2 SQIVND (reference sequence). The CDR3 coding sequence is TGTGCCAGTAGTGTCAACAGGGGCACTGAAGCTTTCTTT. The encoded protein is CASSVNRGTEAFF.